Listed here is a single TCR beta chain. Germline and junction disagree at one end, which may indicate a read error. The data belong to a study of blood T cell repertoires in COVID-19. Study-level information: Samples representing acute and convalescent COVID-19 were sourced from the United States, Italy and Spain.

This CDR3 has 12 amino acids. Method: immunoSEQ multiplex PCR; TCRdb's copy keeps in-frame clones and lacks some. The data hold 100,000 to 150,000 clones, with 79% observed a single time. The J gene is TRBJ2-2, the V gene TRBV12-3 or TRBV12-4, with D perhaps TRBD2 (6 bases). Sequencing input: peripheral blood. The clonotype was recovered from a man aged 35-49 years with active or convalescent COVID-19. The CDR3 loop reads CASRRDAGGLFF. As DNA, the CDR3 is TGTGCCAGCAGGAGGGACGCCGGGGGGCTGTTTTTT.